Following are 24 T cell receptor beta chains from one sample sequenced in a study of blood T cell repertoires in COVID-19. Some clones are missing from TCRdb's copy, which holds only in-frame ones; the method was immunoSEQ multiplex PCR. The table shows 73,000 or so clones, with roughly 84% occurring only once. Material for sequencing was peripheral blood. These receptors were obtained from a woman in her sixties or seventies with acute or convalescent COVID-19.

The CDR3 DNA is TGTGCCAGCAAATACCAAGCCAGGACGGGGGAGCAGTTCTTC. Translating it yields CASKYQARTGEQFF. This chain links TRBV6-5 with TRBJ2-1; a possible D gene is TRBD2 (5 bases). Germline CDR1 reads MNHEY; CDR2 reads SVGAGI. Trimming left V 7 bases short and J 10 bases short, with 20 bases between. CDR3 length: 14 amino acids.

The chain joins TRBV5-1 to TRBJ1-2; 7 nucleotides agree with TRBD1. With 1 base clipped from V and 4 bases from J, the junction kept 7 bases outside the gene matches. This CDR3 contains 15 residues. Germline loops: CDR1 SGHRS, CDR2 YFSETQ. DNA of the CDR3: TGCGCCAGCAGCTTGAATGGGGACAGCACCTATGGCTACACCTTC. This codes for CASSLNGDSTYGYTF.

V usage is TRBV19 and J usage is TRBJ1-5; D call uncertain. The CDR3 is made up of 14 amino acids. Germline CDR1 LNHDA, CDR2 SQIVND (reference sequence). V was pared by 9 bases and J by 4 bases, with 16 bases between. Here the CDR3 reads CASRRTGQNQPQHF. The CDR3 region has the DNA TGTGCCAGCCGACGAACGGGTCAGAATCAGCCCCAGCATTTT.

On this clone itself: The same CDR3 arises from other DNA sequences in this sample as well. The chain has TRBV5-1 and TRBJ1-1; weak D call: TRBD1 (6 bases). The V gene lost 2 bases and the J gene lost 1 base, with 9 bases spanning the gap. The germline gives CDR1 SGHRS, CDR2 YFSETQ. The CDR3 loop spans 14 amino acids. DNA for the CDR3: TGCGCCAGCAGCTTAGGGGGTCCGAACACTGAAGCTTTCTTT. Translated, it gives CASSLGGPNTEAFF.

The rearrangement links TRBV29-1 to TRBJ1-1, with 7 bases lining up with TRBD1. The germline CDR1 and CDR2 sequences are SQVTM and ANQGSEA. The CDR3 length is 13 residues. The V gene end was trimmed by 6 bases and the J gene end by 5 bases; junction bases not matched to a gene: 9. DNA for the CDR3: TGCAGCGTCTGGGACAGTCAAAATACTGAAGCTTTCTTT. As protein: CSVWDSQNTEAFF. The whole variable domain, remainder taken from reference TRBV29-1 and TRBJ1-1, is SAVISQKPSRDICQRGTSLTIQCQVDSQVTMMFWYRQQPGQSLTLIATANQGSEATYESGFVIDKFPISRPNLTFSTLTVSNMSPEDSSIYLCSVWDSQNTEAFFGQGTRLTVV.

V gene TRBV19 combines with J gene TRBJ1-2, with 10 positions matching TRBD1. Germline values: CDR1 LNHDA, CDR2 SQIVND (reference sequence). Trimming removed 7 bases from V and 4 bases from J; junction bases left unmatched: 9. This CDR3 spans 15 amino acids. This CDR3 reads CASTGTGANFYGYTF. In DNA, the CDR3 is TGTGCCAGTACCGGGACAGGGGCCAACTTCTATGGCTACACCTTC.

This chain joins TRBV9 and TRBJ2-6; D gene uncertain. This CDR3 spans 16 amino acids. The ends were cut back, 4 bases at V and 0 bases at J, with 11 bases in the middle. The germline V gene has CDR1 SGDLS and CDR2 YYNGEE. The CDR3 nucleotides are TGTGCCAGCAGCCCGGCGGTGAGCTCTGGGGCCAACGTCCTGACTTTC. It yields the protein CASSPAVSSGANVLTF.

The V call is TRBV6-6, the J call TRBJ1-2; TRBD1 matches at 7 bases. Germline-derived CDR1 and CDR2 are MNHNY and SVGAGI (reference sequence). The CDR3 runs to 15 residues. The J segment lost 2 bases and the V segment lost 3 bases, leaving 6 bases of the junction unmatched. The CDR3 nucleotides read TGTGCCAGCAGTTATCGCGGGACAGACAACTATGGCTACACCTTC. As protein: CASSYRGTDNYGYTF.

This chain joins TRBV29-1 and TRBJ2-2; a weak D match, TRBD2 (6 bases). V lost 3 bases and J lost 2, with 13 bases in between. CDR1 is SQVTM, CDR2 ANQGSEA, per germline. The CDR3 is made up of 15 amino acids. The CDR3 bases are TGCAGCGTTGATGCGGGGCGCTTCAACACCGGGGAGCTGTTTTTT. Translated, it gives CSVDAGRFNTGELFF.

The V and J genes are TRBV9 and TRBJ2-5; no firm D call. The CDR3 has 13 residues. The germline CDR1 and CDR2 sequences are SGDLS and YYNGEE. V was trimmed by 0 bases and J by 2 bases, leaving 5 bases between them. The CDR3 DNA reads TGTGCCAGCAGCGTAGACGGGCAAGAGACCCAGTACTTC. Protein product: CASSVDGQETQYF. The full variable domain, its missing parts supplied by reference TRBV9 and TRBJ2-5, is DSGVTQTPKHLITATGQRVTLRCSPRSGDLSVYWYQQSLDQGLQFLIQYYNGEERAKGNILERFSAQQFPDLHSELNLSSLELGDSALYFCASSVDGQETQYFGPGTRLLVL.

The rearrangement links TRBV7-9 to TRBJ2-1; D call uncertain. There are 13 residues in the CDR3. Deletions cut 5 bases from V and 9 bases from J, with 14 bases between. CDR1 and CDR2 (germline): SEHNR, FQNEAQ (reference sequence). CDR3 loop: CASSLVYGGEQFF. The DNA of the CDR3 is TGTGCCAGCAGCCTAGTCTACGGCGGTGAGCAGTTCTTC.

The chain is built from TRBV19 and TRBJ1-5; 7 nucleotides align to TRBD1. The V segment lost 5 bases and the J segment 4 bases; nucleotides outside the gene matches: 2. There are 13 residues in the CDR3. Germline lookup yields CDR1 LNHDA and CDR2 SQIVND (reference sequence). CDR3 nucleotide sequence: TGTGCCAGTAGTGTGACAGGGAATCAGCCCCAGCATTTT. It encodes CASSVTGNQPQHF. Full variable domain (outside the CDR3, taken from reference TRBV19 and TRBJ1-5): DGGITQSPKYLFRKEGQNVTLSCEQNLNHDAMYWYRQDPGQGLRLIYYSQIVNDFQKGDIAEGYSVSREKKESFPLTVTSAQKNPTAFYLCASSVTGNQPQHFGDGTRLSIL.

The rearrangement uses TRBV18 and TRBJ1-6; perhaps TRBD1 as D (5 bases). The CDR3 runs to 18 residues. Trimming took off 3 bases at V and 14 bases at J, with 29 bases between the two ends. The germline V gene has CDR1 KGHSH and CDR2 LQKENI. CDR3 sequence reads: CASSPDPKGRAGFPTLHF. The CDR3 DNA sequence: TGTGCCAGCTCACCGGACCCGAAGGGCAGGGCCGGTTTTCCCACCCTCCACTTT.

CDR3 DNA: TGTGCCAGCAAGGGACAGGGCACGAAGCAGTACTTC. This codes for CASKGQGTKQYF. This sequence joins TRBV6-6 and TRBJ2-7; 9 bases line up with TRBD1. The CDR3 contains 12 residues. Trimming at V came to 7 bases and at J to 8 bases, leaving 6 bases not matched to a gene. From germline, CDR1 is MNHNY and CDR2 SVGAGI (reference sequence).

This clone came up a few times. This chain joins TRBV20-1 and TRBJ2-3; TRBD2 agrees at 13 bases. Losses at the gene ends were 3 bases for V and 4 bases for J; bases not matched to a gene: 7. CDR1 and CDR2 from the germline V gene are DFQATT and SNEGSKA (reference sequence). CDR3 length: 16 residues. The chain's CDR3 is CSASSTSGGSPDTQYF. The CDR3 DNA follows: TGCAGTGCTAGTTCGACTAGCGGGGGGAGCCCAGATACGCAGTATTTT.

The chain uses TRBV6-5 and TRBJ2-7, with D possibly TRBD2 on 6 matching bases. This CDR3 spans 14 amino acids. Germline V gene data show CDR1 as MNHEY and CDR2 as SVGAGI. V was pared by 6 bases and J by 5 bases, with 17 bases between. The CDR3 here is CASSRRRVEDEQYF. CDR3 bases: TGTGCCAGCAGCCGCCGGAGGGTGGAGGACGAGCAGTACTTC.

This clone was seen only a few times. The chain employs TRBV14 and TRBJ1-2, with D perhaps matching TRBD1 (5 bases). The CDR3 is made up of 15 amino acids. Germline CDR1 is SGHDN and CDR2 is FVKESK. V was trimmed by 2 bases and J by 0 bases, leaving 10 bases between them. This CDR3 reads CASSQKGASNYGYTF. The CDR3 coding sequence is TGTGCCAGCAGCCAAAAAGGGGCATCTAACTATGGCTACACCTTC.

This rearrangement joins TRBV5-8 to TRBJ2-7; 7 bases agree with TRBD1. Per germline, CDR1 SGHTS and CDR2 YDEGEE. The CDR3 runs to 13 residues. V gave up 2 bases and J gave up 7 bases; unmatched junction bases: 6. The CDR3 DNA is TGTGCCAGCAGCTTCGGAGCCAGGGGGGAGCAGTACTTC. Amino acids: CASSFGARGEQYF.

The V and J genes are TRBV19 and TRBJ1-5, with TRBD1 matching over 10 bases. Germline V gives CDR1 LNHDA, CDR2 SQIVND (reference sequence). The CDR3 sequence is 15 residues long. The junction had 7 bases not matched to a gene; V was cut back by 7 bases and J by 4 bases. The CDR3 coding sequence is TGTGCCAGTATTTCCGGGACAGGGGTAAATCAGCCCCAGCATTTT. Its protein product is CASISGTGVNQPQHF.

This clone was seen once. The CDR3 nucleotides read TGTGCCAGCAGGGACAGGGGGAGCACAGATACGCAGTATTTT. Its translation: CASRDRGSTDTQYF. The V and J genes are TRBV6-6 and TRBJ2-3; 10 bases are shared with TRBD1. The V segment lost 6 bases and the J segment 0 bases; nucleotides outside the gene matches: 0. Germline CDR1 is MNHNY and CDR2 is SVGAGI (reference sequence). The CDR3 consists of 14 residues.

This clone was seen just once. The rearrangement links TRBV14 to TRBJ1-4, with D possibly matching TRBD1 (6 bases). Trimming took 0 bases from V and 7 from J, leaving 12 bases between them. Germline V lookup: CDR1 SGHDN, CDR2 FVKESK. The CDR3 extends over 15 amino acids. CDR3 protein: CASSQEQGISEKLFF. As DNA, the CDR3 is TGTGCCAGCAGCCAAGAGCAGGGGATAAGTGAAAAACTGTTTTTT.

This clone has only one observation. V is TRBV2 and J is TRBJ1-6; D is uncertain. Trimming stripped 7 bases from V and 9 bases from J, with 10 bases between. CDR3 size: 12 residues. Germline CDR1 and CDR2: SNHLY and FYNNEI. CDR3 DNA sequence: TGTGCCAGCAAAGCCGGGGTTTCACCCCTCCACTTT. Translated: CASKAGVSPLHF.

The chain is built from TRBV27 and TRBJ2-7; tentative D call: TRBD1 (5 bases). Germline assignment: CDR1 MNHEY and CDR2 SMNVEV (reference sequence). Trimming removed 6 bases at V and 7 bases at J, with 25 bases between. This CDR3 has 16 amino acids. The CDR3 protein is CASSLMVGATLLEQYF. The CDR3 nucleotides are TGTGCCAGCAGCTTGATGGTAGGGGCGACCCTATTAGAGCAGTACTTC.

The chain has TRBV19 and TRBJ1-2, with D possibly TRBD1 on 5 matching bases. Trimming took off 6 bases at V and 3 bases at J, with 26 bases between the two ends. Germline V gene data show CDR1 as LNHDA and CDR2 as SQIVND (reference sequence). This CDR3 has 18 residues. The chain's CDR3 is CASSTNGKGLRGHYGYTF. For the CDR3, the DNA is TGTGCCAGTAGCACAAACGGGAAGGGACTTCGAGGACACTATGGCTACACCTTC.